These 4 T cell receptor beta chains came from one sample sequenced in a study of blood T cell repertoires in COVID-19 (dated by TCRdb to about 2020). Library creation used the immunoSEQ multiplex PCR assay. The table comes from immuneACCESS by way of TCRdb, which keeps in-frame sequences with V and J called. Part of the clones is missing from these tables; in studies checked, under half for an unresolved V gene and the rest for unknown reasons. The sample records 140,000 to 150,000 clones, 78% of which are singletons. The ten largest clones add up to about 6% of the sample. The sequencing input was PBMCs or T cells enriched from blood (not recorded which). The origin of the receptors is a woman aged 45-65 years who had recovered from COVID-19.

This chain connects TRBV5-4 to TRBJ2-3; 7 bases are shared with TRBD1. CDR1 is SGHNT and CDR2 is YYREEE in the germline V gene (reference sequence). After removal of 4 bases from V and 6 bases from J, the junction contained 8 bases not matched to a gene. The CDR3 is 14 amino acids. CDR3 protein: CASSPENRGDTQYF. Written as DNA, the CDR3 is TGTGCCAGCAGCCCGGAAAACAGGGGCGATACGCAGTATTTT.

The V gene is TRBV7-9, the J gene TRBJ2-3, with TRBD1 as a possible D gene (5 bases). This CDR3 comprises 12 residues. V gave up 6 bases and J gave up 5 bases, with 9 bases separating them. CDR1 and CDR2 from the germline V gene are SEHNR and FQNEAQ (reference sequence). The CDR3 sequence is CASRRQLDTQYF. CDR3 sequence (DNA): TGTGCCAGCAGGAGACAGCTAGATACGCAGTATTTT.

This clone was seen more than once but under ten times. The chain combines TRBV19 with TRBJ1-2; D is possibly TRBD1 (5 bases). V was clipped by 7 bases and J by 2 bases, with 17 bases between them. The CDR3 extends over 15 amino acids. Germline lookup yields CDR1 LNHDA and CDR2 SQIVND (reference sequence). DNA for the CDR3: TGTGCCAGTACCACCGGGGGGGGTACAAACTATGGCTACACCTTC. Amino acids: CASTTGGGTNYGYTF.

CDR3 DNA sequence: TGTGCCAGCAGTAAACAGGGAGCTGAAAAACTGTTTTTT. Translating gives CASSKQGAEKLFF. V and J are TRBV25-1 and TRBJ1-4; D may be TRBD1 (6 bases). In germline, CDR1 is MGHDK, CDR2 SYGVNS. This CDR3 has 13 amino acids. V was shortened by 5 bases and J by 7 bases, with 11 bases between the two germline ends. Variable domain in full (rest from reference TRBV25-1 and TRBJ1-4): EADIYQTPRYLVIGTGKKITLECSQTMGHDKMYWYQQDPGMELHLIHYSYGVNSTEKGDLSSESTVSRIRTEHFPLTLESARPSHTSQYLCASSKQGAEKLFFGSGTQLSVL.